This T cell receptor beta chain was found in a study of identical twins. General study findings and limits: Invariant MAIT and iNKT cells could partly confound zero-insertion analyses. Out-of-frame alpha sequences common to twins were enriched for low generation probability.

TCRdb ran MiXCR on the 5' RACE reads and lists one entry per CDR3 protein. The sample contains about 720,000 distinct CDR3 sequences, around 8.3% of which appear only once. After removal of 6 bases from V and 6 bases from J, the junction contained 11 bases not matched to a gene. The CDR3 sequence is 15 residues long. Germline V gene lookup returns CDR1 SGHTA and CDR2 FQGTGA. In this sample, this clonotype turned up a few times. As yet, its antigen is unknown. This sample also appeared in a second study, on yellow fever vaccine responses in identical twins.

This TCR derives from a woman between 18 and 30 years old in good health. Sequenced input: PBMCs. The genes are TRBV7-3 and TRBJ2-7, with 10 bases aligning to TRBD1. The CDR3 region is CASRLPGTGVSEQYF. CDR3 nucleotides: TGTGCCAGCAGACTCCCCGGGACAGGGGTCTCCGAGCAGTACTTC. The entire variable domain, with the rest obtained from reference TRBV7-3 and TRBJ2-7, is as follows: GAGVSQTPSNKVTEKGKYVELRCDPISGHTALYWYRQSLGQGPEFLIYFQGTGAADDSGLPNDRFFAVRPEGSVSTLKIQRTERGDSAVYLCASRLPGTGVSEQYFGPGTRLTVT.